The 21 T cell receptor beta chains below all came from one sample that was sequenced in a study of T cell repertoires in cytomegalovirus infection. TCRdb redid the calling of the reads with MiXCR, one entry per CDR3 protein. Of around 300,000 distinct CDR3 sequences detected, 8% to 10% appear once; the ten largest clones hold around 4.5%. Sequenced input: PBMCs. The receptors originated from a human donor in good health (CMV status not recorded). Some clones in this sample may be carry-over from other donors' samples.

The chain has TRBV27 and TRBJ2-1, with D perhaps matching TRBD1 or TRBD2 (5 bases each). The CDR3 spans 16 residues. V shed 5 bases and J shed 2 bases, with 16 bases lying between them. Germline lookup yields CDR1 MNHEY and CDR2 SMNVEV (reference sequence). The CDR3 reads CASSLRPGSPYNEQFF. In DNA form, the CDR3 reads TGTGCCAGCAGTCTGAGGCCAGGGAGTCCCTACAATGAGCAGTTCTTC.

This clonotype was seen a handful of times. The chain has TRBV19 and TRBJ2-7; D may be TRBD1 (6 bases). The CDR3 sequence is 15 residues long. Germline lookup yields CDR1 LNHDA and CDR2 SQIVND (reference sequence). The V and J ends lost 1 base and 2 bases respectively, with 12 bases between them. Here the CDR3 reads CASSIGAGAAYEQYF. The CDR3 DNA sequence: TGTGCCAGTAGTATAGGAGCAGGGGCAGCCTACGAGCAGTACTTC.

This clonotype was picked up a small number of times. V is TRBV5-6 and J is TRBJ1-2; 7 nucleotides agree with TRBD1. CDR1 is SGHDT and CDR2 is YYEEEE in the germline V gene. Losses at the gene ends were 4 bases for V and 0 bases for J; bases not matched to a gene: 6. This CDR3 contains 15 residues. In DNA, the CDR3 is TGTGCCAGCAGCACCGGGACAGTCTCTAACTATGGCTACACCTTC. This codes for CASSTGTVSNYGYTF. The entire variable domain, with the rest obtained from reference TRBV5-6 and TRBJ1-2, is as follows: DAGVTQSPTHLIKTRGQQVTLRCSPKSGHDTVSWYQQALGQGPQFIFQYYEEEERQRGNFPDRFSGHQFPNYSSELNVNALLLGDSALYLCASSTGTVSNYGYTFGSGTRLTVV.

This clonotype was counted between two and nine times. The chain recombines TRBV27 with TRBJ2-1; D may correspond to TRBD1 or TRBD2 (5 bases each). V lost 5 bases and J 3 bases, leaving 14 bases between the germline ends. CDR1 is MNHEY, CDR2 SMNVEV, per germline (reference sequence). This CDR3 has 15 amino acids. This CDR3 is CASSLGVLFYNEQFF. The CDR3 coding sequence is TGTGCCAGCAGTCTGGGGGTCCTCTTCTACAATGAGCAGTTCTTC.

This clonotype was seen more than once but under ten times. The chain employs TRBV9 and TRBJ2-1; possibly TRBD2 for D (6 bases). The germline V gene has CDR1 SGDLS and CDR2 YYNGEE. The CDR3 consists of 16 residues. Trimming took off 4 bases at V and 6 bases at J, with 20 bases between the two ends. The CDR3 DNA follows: TGTGCCAGCAGCTTCGACCCCGGGGCGGGGCGCAATGAGCAGTTCTTC. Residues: CASSFDPGAGRNEQFF.

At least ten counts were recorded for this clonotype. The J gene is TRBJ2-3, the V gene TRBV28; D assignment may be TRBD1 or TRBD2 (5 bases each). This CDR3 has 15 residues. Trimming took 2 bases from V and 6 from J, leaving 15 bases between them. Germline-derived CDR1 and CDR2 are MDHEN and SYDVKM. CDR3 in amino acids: CASSLPGEGLDTQYF. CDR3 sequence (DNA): TGTGCCAGCAGTTTACCTGGAGAGGGGTTGGATACGCAGTATTTT.

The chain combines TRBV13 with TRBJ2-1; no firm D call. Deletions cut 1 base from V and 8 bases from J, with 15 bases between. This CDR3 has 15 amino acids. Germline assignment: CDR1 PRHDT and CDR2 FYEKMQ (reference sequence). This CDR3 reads CASSLADGNGDEQFF. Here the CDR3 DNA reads TGTGCCAGCAGCTTAGCGGACGGAAACGGCGATGAGCAGTTCTTC.

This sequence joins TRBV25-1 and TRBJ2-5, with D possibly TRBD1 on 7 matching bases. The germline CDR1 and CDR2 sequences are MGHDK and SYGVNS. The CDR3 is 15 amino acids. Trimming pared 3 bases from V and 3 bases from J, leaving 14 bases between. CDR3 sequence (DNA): TGTGCCAGCAGTGACCCCTCAGGGGGGAAAGAGACCCAGTACTTC. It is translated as CASSDPSGGKETQYF. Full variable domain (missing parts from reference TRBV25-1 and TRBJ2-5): EADIYQTPRYLVIGTGKKITLECSQTMGHDKMYWYQQDPGMELHLIHYSYGVNSTEKGDLSSESTVSRIRTEHFPLTLESARPSHTSQYLCASSDPSGGKETQYFGPGTRLLVL.

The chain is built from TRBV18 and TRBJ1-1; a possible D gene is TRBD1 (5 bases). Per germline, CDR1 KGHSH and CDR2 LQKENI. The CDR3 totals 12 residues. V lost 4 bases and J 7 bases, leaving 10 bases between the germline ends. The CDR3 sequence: CASSLTAVEAFF. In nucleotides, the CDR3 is TGTGCCAGCTCACTGACAGCCGTTGAAGCTTTCTTT.

CDR3 region: CATSSRIAKLYEQYF. The CDR3 nucleotides are TGTGCCACCAGCAGTAGAATAGCAAAACTCTACGAGCAGTACTTC. V and J are TRBV15 and TRBJ2-7; D remains ambiguous. The CDR3 has 15 amino acids. The germline V gene encodes CDR1 LNHNV and CDR2 YYDKDF (reference sequence). V was clipped by 3 bases and J by 3 bases, with 15 bases between them. Based on the CDR3 plus reference TRBV15 and TRBJ2-7, the full variable domain is DAMVIQNPRYQVTQFGKPVTLSCSQTLNHNVMYWYQQKSSQAPKLLFHYYDKDFNNEADTPDNFQSRRPNTSFCFLDIRSPGLGDTAMYLCATSSRIAKLYEQYFGPGTRLTVT.

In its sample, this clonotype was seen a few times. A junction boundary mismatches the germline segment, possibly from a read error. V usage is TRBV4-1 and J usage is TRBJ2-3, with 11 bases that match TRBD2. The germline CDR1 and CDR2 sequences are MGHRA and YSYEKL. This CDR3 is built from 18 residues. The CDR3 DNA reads TGTGCCAGCAGCCAAGATATAGCGGGGGGGCCCGGCACAGATACGCAGTATTTT. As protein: CASSQDIAGGPGTDTQYF.

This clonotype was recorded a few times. The CDR3 sequence is CASSFRGAITDTQYF. The DNA of the CDR3 is TGTGCCAGCAGCTTCCGGGGGGCCATCACAGATACGCAGTATTTT. V usage is TRBV7-9 and J usage is TRBJ2-3; tentatively, D is TRBD2 (7 bases). CDR1 and CDR2 (germline): SEHNR, FQNEAQ (reference sequence). The V gene lost 3 bases and the J gene lost 2 bases, with 12 bases spanning the gap. The length of the CDR3 is 15 residues.

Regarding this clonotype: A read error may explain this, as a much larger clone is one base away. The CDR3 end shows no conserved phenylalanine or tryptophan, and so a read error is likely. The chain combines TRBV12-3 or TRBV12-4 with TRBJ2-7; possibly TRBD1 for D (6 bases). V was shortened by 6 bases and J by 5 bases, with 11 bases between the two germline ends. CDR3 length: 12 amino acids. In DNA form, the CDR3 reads TGTGCCAGCAGCTCCAACAGGGACGAGCAGTACTCC. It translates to CASSSNRDEQYS.

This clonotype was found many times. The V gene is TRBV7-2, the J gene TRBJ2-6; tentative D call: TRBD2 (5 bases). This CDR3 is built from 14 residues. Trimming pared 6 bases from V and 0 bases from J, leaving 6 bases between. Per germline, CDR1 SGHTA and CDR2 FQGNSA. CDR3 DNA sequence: TGTGCCAGCAGAGGGAGCTCTGGGGCCAACGTCCTGACTTTC. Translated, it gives CASRGSSGANVLTF. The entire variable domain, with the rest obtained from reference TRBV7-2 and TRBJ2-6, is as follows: GAGVSQSPSNKVTEKGKDVELRCDPISGHTALYWYRQSLGQGLEFLIYFQGNSAPDKSGLPSDRFSAERTGGSVSTLTIQRTQQEDSAVYLCASRGSSGANVLTFGAGSRLTVL.

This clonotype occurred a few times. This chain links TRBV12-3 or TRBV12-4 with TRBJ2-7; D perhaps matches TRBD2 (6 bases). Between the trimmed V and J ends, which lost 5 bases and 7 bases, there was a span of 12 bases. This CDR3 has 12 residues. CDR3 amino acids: CASSRRVREQYF. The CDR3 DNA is TGTGCCAGCAGTCGGAGGGTTCGGGAGCAGTACTTC.

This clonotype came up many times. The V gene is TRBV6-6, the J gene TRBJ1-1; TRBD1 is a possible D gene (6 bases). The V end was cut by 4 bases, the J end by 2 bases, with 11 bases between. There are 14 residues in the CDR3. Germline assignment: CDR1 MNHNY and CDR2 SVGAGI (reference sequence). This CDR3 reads CASSLQGFNTEAFF. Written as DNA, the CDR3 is TGTGCCAGCAGTTTACAGGGTTTCAACACTGAAGCTTTCTTT.

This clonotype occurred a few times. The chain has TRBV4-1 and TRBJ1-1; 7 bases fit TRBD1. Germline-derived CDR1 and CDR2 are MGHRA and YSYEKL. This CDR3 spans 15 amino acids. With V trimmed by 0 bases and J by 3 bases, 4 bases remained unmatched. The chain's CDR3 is CASSQDPTGYTEAFF. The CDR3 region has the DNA TGCGCCAGCAGCCAAGATCCGACAGGGTACACTGAAGCTTTCTTT.

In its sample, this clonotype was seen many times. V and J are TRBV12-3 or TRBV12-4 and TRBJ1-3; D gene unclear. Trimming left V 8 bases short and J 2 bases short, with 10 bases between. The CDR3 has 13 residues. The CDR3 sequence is CASGGGTGNTIYF. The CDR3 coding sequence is TGTGCCAGCGGAGGTGGGACTGGAAACACCATATATTTT.

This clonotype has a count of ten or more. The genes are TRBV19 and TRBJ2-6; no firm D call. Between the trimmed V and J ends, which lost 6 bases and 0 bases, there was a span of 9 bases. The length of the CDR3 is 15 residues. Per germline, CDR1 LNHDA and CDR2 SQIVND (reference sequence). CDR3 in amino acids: CASSVKNSGANVLTF. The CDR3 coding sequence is TGTGCCAGTAGCGTGAAGAACTCTGGGGCCAACGTCCTGACTTTC.

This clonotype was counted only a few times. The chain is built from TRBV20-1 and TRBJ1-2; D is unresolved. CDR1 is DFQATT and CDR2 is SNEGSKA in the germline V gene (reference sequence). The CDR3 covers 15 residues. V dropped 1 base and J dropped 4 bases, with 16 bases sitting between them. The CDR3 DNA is TGCAGTGCTAGAGTAGACGCTCATCCCAGCTATGGCTACACCTTC. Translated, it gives CSARVDAHPSYGYTF.

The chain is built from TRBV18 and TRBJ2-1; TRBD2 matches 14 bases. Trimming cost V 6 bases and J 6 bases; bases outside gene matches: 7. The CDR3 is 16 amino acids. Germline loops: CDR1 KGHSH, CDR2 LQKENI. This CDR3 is CASSREGLAGGNEQFF. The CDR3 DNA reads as TGTGCCAGCTCCCGCGAAGGACTAGCGGGAGGCAATGAGCAGTTCTTC.